This TCR beta chain originates from a study of T-cell reconstitution after alpha-beta-depleted transplantation in children. CDR1 and CDR2 from the germline V gene are DFQATT and SNEGSKA (reference sequence). CDR3 length: 15 amino acids. With 3 bases clipped from V and 2 bases from J, the junction kept 4 bases outside the gene matches. This clonotype was counted at least ten times. It was with unique molecular identifiers that the TCRbeta library was prepared. TCRdb reprocessed the PCR reads with MiXCR, giving one entry per CDR3 protein. The sample includes about 690,000 distinct CDR3 sequences, approximately 16% of them seen just once.

The sequences come from PBMCs from the stem cell graft donor, collected from the stem cell graft. The TCR originated in a human donor who donated a stem cell graft to a child with acute myeloid leukemia. This chain joins TRBV20-1 and TRBJ2-3; 11 bases line up with TRBD2. In nucleotides, the CDR3 is TGCAGTGCTAGCACGGGACTAGCGGACACAGATACGCAGTATTTT. This sequence encodes CSASTGLADTDTQYF.